This T cell receptor (beta chain) was profiled in a study of OX40 agonist ivuxolimab in advanced cancers. The CDR3 is 12 amino acids. The trim removed 10 bases at V and 6 bases at J, leaving 6 bases unmatched. Germline V CDR1 and CDR2: PRHDT, FYEKMQ (reference sequence). Profiled with immunoSEQ multiplex PCR; TCRdb holds only in-frame clones, not every one. This table has approximately 47,000 clones, around 90% appearing once. Material: CD4+ or CD8+ T cells sorted from blood, obtained in a trial of the OX40 agonist ivuxolimab. This receptor was taken from an adult with an advanced solid tumor such as melanoma, head and neck, liver or kidney cancer. The V call is TRBV13, the J call TRBJ2-1, with TRBD1 matching 7 bases. The CDR3 sequence: CATKTGPNEQFF. The CDR3 DNA is TGTGCCACCAAGACAGGGCCCAATGAGCAGTTCTTC.